This is a list of T cell receptor beta chains from one sample in a study of cytomegalovirus exposure and HLA in healthy donors. Profiled with immunoSEQ multiplex PCR; TCRdb holds only in-frame clones, not every one. In the table there are approximately 150,000 clones, about three quarters of which are singletons. Source material: PBMCs. These receptors came from a woman aged 25 to 39 in good health and CMV-seronegative. The CDR3 runs from the conserved cysteine through the conserved F or W. A D gene is named only where the DNA matches it firmly. Clone size appears in some rows only: once, few, many, or a class for an expanded clone.

D gene	clone size	J gene	V gene	CDR3 DNA	CDR3 protein
TRBD1	NA	TRBJ1-2	TRBV6-6	TGTGCCAGCAGTGGAACCGGGACAGCATATGGCTACACCTTC	CASSGTGTAYGYTF
NA	NA	TRBJ1-4	TRBV10-3	TGTGCCATCAGTGACGGGGACATTAATGAAAAACTGTTTTTT	CAISDGDINEKLFF
TRBD1	NA	TRBJ1-5	TRBV5-8	TGTGCCAGCAGCTGGATCGGACAGGGGGCAACTCAGCCCCAGCATTTT	CASSWIGQGATQPQHF
TRBD1	NA	TRBJ2-7	TRBV19	TGTGCCAGTAGTGACGGGACAGACTACGAGCAGTACTTC	CASSDGTDYEQYF
TRBD1	NA	TRBJ2-5	TRBV5-1	TGCGCCAGCAGCCCGCTAACAGGGGGTGAGACCCAGTACTTC	CASSPLTGGETQYF
NA	NA	TRBJ2-1	TRBV2	TGTGCCAGCAGTGAAACGGGGAATGGCAATGAGCAGTTCTTC	CASSETGNGNEQFF
TRBD1	NA	TRBJ1-2	TRBV7-8	TGTGCCAGCAGCTTAGTGGTGACAGGGGGCGCCCAAGGCTATGGCTACACCTTC	CASSLVVTGGAQGYGYTF
NA	NA	TRBJ1-3	TRBV2	TGTGCCAGCAGCCAAGGACTCACTGGAAACACCATATATTTT	CASSQGLTGNTIYF
TRBD2	few	TRBJ2-3	TRBV11-2	TGTGCCAGCAGCTTTCTGCCGAGCGGGGCAGGGACAGATACGCAGTATTTT	CASSFLPSGAGTDTQYF
NA	NA	TRBJ2-3	TRBV6-5	TGTGCCAGCAGTTACTCGAGTTCCGGGGGTAATGAGGCGCAGTATTTT	CASSYSSSGGNEAQYF
TRBD1	NA	TRBJ1-2	TRBV5-8	TGTGCCAGCAGCCCCGGGACAGGGGTTAATAACTATGGCTACACCTTC	CASSPGTGVNNYGYTF
NA	NA	TRBJ1-2	TRBV6-4	TGTGCCAGCAGTGACTCGTTTGGGGCAACGGTGGATGGCTACACCTTC	CASSDSFGATVDGYTF
NA	NA	TRBJ2-5	TRBV5-4	TGTGCCAGCAGCTTGGACAGGGTGGTACGGACCCAGTACTTC	CASSLDRVVRTQYF
TRBD1	NA	TRBJ1-2	TRBV6-5	TGTGCCAGCACCGACCCCGGGACAGATTTCTATGGCTACACCTTC	CASTDPGTDFYGYTF
TRBD1	NA	TRBJ1-1	TRBV5-4	TGTGCCAGCAGCCACAGGGGAACCACTGAAGTTTTCTTT	CASSHRGTTEVFF
NA	NA	TRBJ1-5	TRBV28	TGTGCCAGCAGCCTAACAGGCAATCAGCCCCAGCATTTT	CASSLTGNQPQHF
NA	NA	TRBJ2-3	TRBV19	TGTGCCAGTAGTTTAGCCCCGGGACACAGCACAGATACGCAGTATTTT	CASSLAPGHSTDTQYF
TRBD1	NA	TRBJ2-7	TRBV5-1	TGCGCCAGCAGCTTGGGCGGGACAGGAAATTACGAGCAGTACTTC	CASSLGGTGNYEQYF
NA	NA	TRBJ1-3	TRBV19	TGTGCCACGTACGCTATTGGGGAGCCTGGAAACACCATATATTTT	CATYAIGEPGNTIYF
NA	NA	TRBJ2-7	TRBV5-1	TGCGCCAGCTGCTCGCGGGCAGGTCTCGAGCAGTACTTC	CASCSRAGLEQYF
NA	once	TRBJ1-5	TRBV9	TGTGCCAGCAGCGTAGGGACATTGAATCAGCCCCAGCATTTT	CASSVGTLNQPQHF
NA	NA	TRBJ1-3	TRBV18	TGTGCCAGCTCACCCCGACTCTCTGGAAACACCATATATTTT	CASSPRLSGNTIYF
TRBD1	few	TRBJ2-2	TRBV6-4	TGTGCCAGCAGTACGGACAGGGGATTAGCCGGGGAGCTGTTTTTT	CASSTDRGLAGELFF
NA	NA	TRBJ2-6	TRBV2	TGTGCCAGCAGCAGACTAGACTCTGGGGCCAACGTCCTGACTTTC	CASSRLDSGANVLTF
NA	NA	TRBJ1-5	TRBV30	TGTGCCTGGAGTGTACGGGGAGGGAAACAGCCCCAGCATTTT	CAWSVRGGKQPQHF
NA	NA	TRBJ1-1	TRBV30	TGTGCCTGGAGTGTACTCGATGAAGCTTTCTTT	CAWSVLDEAFF
TRBD1	NA	TRBJ1-4	TRBV4-1	TGCGCCAGCAGCCAAGTCGAACAGGGGGCCGGAAAACTGTTTTTT	CASSQVEQGAGKLFF
TRBD1	NA	TRBJ1-2	TRBV10-3	TGTGCCATCAGTCTTGGGACAGGGGCTAATGGCTACACCTTC	CAISLGTGANGYTF
TRBD1	few	TRBJ1-5	TRBV5-4	TGTGCCAGCAGCTTGACCCCGGGACAGGGGTTAGGTCAGCCCCAGCATTTT	CASSLTPGQGLGQPQHF
TRBD1	NA	TRBJ2-2	TRBV9	TGTGCCAGCAGCGTTCGGGACAGCCCGACCGGGGAGCTGTTTTTT	CASSVRDSPTGELFF
TRBD1	NA	TRBJ1-1	TRBV9	TGTGCCAGCAGCCCCCACAGGGGGCGACGTACTGAAGCTTTCTTT	CASSPHRGRRTEAFF
NA	NA	TRBJ1-1	TRBV12-5	TGTGCTAGTGGTTTACATTTACCGAACACTGAAGCTTTCTTT	CASGLHLPNTEAFF
NA	NA	TRBJ1-1	TRBV5-4	TGTGCCAGCAGCTTGGCCGGTGAAGCTTTCTTT	CASSLAGEAFF
NA	NA	TRBJ2-7	TRBV5-6	TGTGCCAGCAGCCTGACAGGTCACTCCTACGAGCAGTACTTC	CASSLTGHSYEQYF
NA	once	TRBJ1-2	TRBV9	TGTGCCAGCAGCGCCCGCGGGGCGAGGGAAACTGATGGCTACACCTTC	CASSARGARETDGYTF
NA	NA	TRBJ1-2	TRBV27	TGTGCCAGCAGTTCCACTGACAGAGCTAACTATGGCTACACCTTC	CASSSTDRANYGYTF
TRBD2	NA	TRBJ2-7	TRBV29-1	TGCAGCGTGGGGGTAGCGGGGGGTTCATTCGAGCAGTACTTC	CSVGVAGGSFEQYF
TRBD1	NA	TRBJ2-7	TRBV2	TGTGCCAGCAGACCCACAGGGGGCAGCCACGAGCAGTACTTC	CASRPTGGSHEQYF
TRBD1	NA	TRBJ2-5	TRBV10-2	TGCGCCAGCACCCTAACAACAGGGGGCCAAGAGACCCAGTACTTC	CASTLTTGGQETQYF
NA	NA	TRBJ1-2	TRBV18	TGTGCCAGCTCACCAATCGGACTGGGCTACACCTTC	CASSPIGLGYTF
TRBD2	NA	TRBJ2-5	TRBV2	TGTGCCAGCAGTGGTTCGACTAGCGGGGGGAGCCAAGAGACCCAGTACTTC	CASSGSTSGGSQETQYF
NA	NA	TRBJ2-7	TRBV5-4	TGTGCCAGCAGCTCGGACAGCAGCTCCTACGAGCAGTACTTC	CASSSDSSSYEQYF
NA	NA	TRBJ1-2	TRBV27	TGTGCCAGCAGTCCCACAGGGCGCGGCTACACCTTC	CASSPTGRGYTF
NA	NA	TRBJ1-2	TRBV6-6	TGTGCCAGCAGCACGGACAGAGGCTATGGCTACACCTTC	CASSTDRGYGYTF
NA	once	TRBJ2-2	TRBV9	TGTGCCAGCAGCGGGGGCCTTCTACTCACCGGGGAGCTGTTTTTT	CASSGGLLLTGELFF
TRBD1	NA	TRBJ2-7	TRBV2	TGTGCCAGCAGTCCGGTCGGGACAGAACCCTACGAGCAGTACTTC	CASSPVGTEPYEQYF
NA	NA	TRBJ2-6	TRBV27	TGTGCCAGCAGCTTAATACAGGGTAGGGGCTCTGGGGCCAACGTCCTGACTTTC	CASSLIQGRGSGANVLTF
NA	NA	TRBJ2-1	TRBV4-3	TGCGCCAGCAGCCAAGCTTTGGGGAGCTCCTACAATGAGCAGTTCTTC	CASSQALGSSYNEQFF
NA	few	TRBJ1-6	TRBV7-2	TGTGCCAGCGCCAGGGAGGCCTCCTATAATTCACCCCTCCACTTT	CASAREASYNSPLHF
TRBD1	NA	TRBJ1-2	TRBV11-2	TGTGCCAGCAGCTCCCCGTGGACAGGGACGCAAGGCTACACCTTC	CASSSPWTGTQGYTF
TRBD1	NA	TRBJ2-7	TRBV7-8	TGTGCCAGCAGCTTAGGGCCCGGGACAGGGCCCCCCTACGAGCAGTACTTC	CASSLGPGTGPPYEQYF
NA	NA	TRBJ2-1	TRBV9	TGTGCCAGCAGCCTCCCGCTCGGGTACCCATTCGGGTTCTTC	CASSLPLGYPFGFF
TRBD1	NA	TRBJ2-1	TRBV27	TGTGCCAGCAGCCTGGGACAGGGAAGGTGGAATGAGCAGTTCTTC	CASSLGQGRWNEQFF
TRBD1	NA	TRBJ2-7	TRBV7-9	TGTGCCAGCAGCGCGGCCGGGGGACAGGGGGCACAGTACTTC	CASSAAGGQGAQYF
NA	NA	TRBJ2-1	TRBV6-1	TGTGCCAGCAGTGAATTCGCAGGCGTCTACAATGAGCAGTTCTTC	CASSEFAGVYNEQFF
TRBD2	NA	TRBJ2-1	TRBV4-2	TGTGCCAGCAGCCAAGAAAAAACTAGCGGGGGGGCCAATGAGCAGTTCTTC	CASSQEKTSGGANEQFF
TRBD1	NA	TRBJ1-2	TRBV11-2	TGTGCCAGCAGCCAGAGGACAGGGGAATCGGTCTATGGCTACACCTTC	CASSQRTGESVYGYTF
NA	NA	TRBJ1-2	TRBV30	TGTGCCTGGACCCCCCGGAACAGGGCCCTGGGGATCGCCGGCTACACCTTC	CAWTPRNRALGIAGYTF
NA	once	TRBJ1-3	TRBV18	TGTGCCAGCTCACGCGGGGAGGGACCGAGCTCTGGAAACACCATATATTTT	CASSRGEGPSSGNTIYF